This section outlines one TCR beta chain sequence together with its context. Its antigen target is currently unknown. Base quality data are lacking; no much larger clone is found one base away. The protocol used for the library was the immunoSEQ multiplex PCR assay. TCRdb took over this immuneACCESS table, retaining in-frame rearrangements with V and J assigned. Such tables are incomplete; in checked studies, under half of the missing clones stem from an unresolved V gene, and the remainder is unexplained. Counted in this sample were roughly 54,000 clones; 95% to 97% of them appeared once. The leading ten clones occupy about 2% of the sample. The data were obtained in a study of control samples from healthy donors and cancer patients (dated by TCRdb to 2018 to 2021). The CDR3 goes from the cysteine to the phenylalanine over 15 residues. Only the CDR3 region is kept as DNA, spanning 45 bases read in frame from base 1. V is cut by 5 bases and J by 1 base, and the space between the germline ends is 14 bases. For CDR1 and CDR2, the germline V gene lists SGHTA and FQGTGA.

The source of this sequence is a woman younger than 45 in good health. The chain links TRBV7-3 with TRBJ1-1, with no reliable assignment of the D segment. The specimen sequenced was blood. Here the CDR3 is given as CASSPAGGSNTEAFF. The DNA is TGTGCCAGCAGCCCAGCCGGAGGCTCGAACACTGAAGCTTTCTTT.